The 12 T cell receptor beta chains presented below share a single source sample, sequenced in a study of blood T cell repertoires in COVID-19. The repertoire was sequenced with immunoSEQ multiplex PCR; TCRdb's copy has only in-frame clones and lacks some. The table lists about 300,000 clones, 70% to 90% of them singletons. Sequencing was done on a sample of PBMCs or T cells enriched from blood (not recorded which). The receptors shown here come from a man aged 25-40 years who had recovered from COVID-19.

The chain recombines TRBV7-8 with TRBJ2-2; D gene uncertain. The CDR3 consists of 15 residues. CDR1 is SGHVS and CDR2 is FQNEAQ in the germline V gene. Trimming cost V 6 bases and J 1 base, with 12 bases left between them. The DNA for the CDR3 is TGTGCCAGCAGTTTCGACCGACAGAACACCGGGGAGCTGTTTTTT. It yields the protein CASSFDRQNTGELFF.

The rearrangement joins TRBV4-3 to TRBJ1-4; D may be TRBD1 (5 bases). The CDR3 runs 16 residues. V was cut by 0 bases and J by 6 bases, with 14 bases left in between. Germline V CDR1 and CDR2: LGHNA, YSLEER. The CDR3 loop reads CASSQDLAGVDEKLFF. The DNA for the CDR3 is TGCGCCAGCAGCCAAGATCTCGCGGGGGTAGATGAAAAACTGTTTTTT.

The V call is TRBV5-1, the J call TRBJ2-5; 11 bases line up with TRBD2. After removal of 4 bases from V and 5 bases from J, the junction contained 13 bases not matched to a gene. The V gene's germline CDR1 is SGHRS and CDR2 YFSETQ. This CDR3 comprises 17 residues. The CDR3 DNA is TGCGCCAGCAGCCCTGGGATGGTACTAGCGGGGGTGGAGACCCAGTACTTC. It specifies CASSPGMVLAGVETQYF.

This chain connects TRBV5-5 to TRBJ2-1, with D tentatively TRBD2 (6 bases). V lost 1 base, J lost 8 bases, and 19 bases lay in between. The CDR3 has 16 residues. Germline V lookup: CDR1 SGHKS, CDR2 YYEKEE (reference sequence). CDR3 region: CASSLWGSGLRDEQFF. The CDR3 bases are TGTGCCAGCAGCTTGTGGGGTAGCGGACTGCGAGATGAGCAGTTCTTC.

This chain joins TRBV19 and TRBJ1-1, with TRBD1 matching over 11 bases. The V and J ends lost 7 bases and 7 bases, in that order; junction bases with no gene match: 11. CDR3 length: 15 residues. Germline values: CDR1 LNHDA, CDR2 SQIVND (reference sequence). CDR3 loop: CASNPRTGGGGEAFF. The DNA for the CDR3 is TGTGCCAGTAACCCCCGGACAGGGGGCGGAGGTGAAGCTTTCTTT.

This sequence joins TRBV10-2 and TRBJ2-3; 7 nucleotides align to TRBD2. The germline gives CDR1 WSHSY, CDR2 SAAADI. V was clipped by 6 bases and J by 3 bases; unmatched bases: 9. The CDR3 runs to 15 residues. The CDR3 region has the DNA TGCGCCAGCAGGGGGGGGAGTACGTGGACAGATACGCAGTATTTT. Its translation is CASRGGSTWTDTQYF.

The chain uses TRBV10-3 and TRBJ2-7, with D maybe TRBD1 (6 bases). The V gene's germline CDR1 is ENHRY and CDR2 SYGVKD. Trimming left V 5 bases short and J 3 bases short, with 23 bases between. CDR3 length equals 17 residues. In DNA form, the CDR3 reads TGTGCCATCAGTAAAGAAGTACCGGGACATCTACGCTACGAGCAGTACTTC. This gives the protein CAISKEVPGHLRYEQYF.

V gene TRBV7-9 combines with J gene TRBJ1-3; D not resolved. Deletions cut 0 bases from V and 2 bases from J, with 5 bases between. Germline assignment: CDR1 SEHNR and CDR2 FQNEAQ (reference sequence). The CDR3 loop spans 14 amino acids. CDR3 nucleotides: TGTGCCAGCAGCTTAGCTCTTACTGGAAACACCATATATTTT. It is translated as CASSLALTGNTIYF.

The CDR3 reads CASSLSGGYTF. Written as DNA, the CDR3 is TGTGCCAGCAGTTTATCCGGGGGCTACACCTTC. This chain connects TRBV28 to TRBJ1-2, with no clear D. The CDR3 has 11 amino acids. CDR1 and CDR2 (germline): MDHEN, SYDVKM. V was clipped by 1 base and J by 8 bases, with 5 bases between them.

A note on this clone: Other DNA sequences in the sample encode the same CDR3. The chain has TRBV9 and TRBJ2-2; 7 nucleotides align to TRBD1. In germline, CDR1 is SGDLS, CDR2 YYNGEE. This CDR3 is 15 amino acids long. Unmatched junction bases numbered 3, after V lost 2 bases and J lost 2 bases. For the CDR3, the DNA is TGTGCCAGCAGCGTTGGGGACAGAAACACCGGGGAGCTGTTTTTT. Translated: CASSVGDRNTGELFF.

This chain connects TRBV7-6 to TRBJ2-3, with D possibly being TRBD1 (6 bases). The CDR3 contains 15 residues. CDR1 and CDR2 (germline): SGHVS, FNYEAQ. V lost 2 bases to trimming and J lost 3 bases, with 12 bases between them. The CDR3 spells CASSLSPGTTDTQYF. In DNA form, the CDR3 reads TGTGCCAGCAGCTTATCTCCAGGGACAACAGATACGCAGTATTTT.

In regard to this clone: This specimen includes other DNA sequences encoding the same CDR3. The chain recombines TRBV4-1 with TRBJ2-5, with D possibly matching TRBD1 (6 bases). Germline loops: CDR1 MGHRA, CDR2 YSYEKL. The CDR3 is 13 residues long. V gave up 3 bases and J gave up 3 bases, with 8 bases separating them. As DNA, the CDR3 is TGCGCCAGCAGCCAGGACAGAGAAGAGACCCAGTACTTC. Translation gives CASSQDREETQYF.